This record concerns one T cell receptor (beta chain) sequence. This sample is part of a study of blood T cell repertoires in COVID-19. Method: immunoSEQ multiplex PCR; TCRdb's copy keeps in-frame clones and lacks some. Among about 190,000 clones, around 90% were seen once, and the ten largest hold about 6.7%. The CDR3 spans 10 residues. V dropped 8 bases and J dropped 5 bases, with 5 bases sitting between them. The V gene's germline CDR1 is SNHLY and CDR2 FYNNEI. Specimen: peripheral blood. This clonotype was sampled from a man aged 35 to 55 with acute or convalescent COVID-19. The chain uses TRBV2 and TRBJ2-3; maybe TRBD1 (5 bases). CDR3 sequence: CASQGDTQYF. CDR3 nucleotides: TGTGCCAGCCAGGGAGATACGCAGTATTTT.